Described below is a single T cell receptor beta chain sequence and its context. These data are taken from a study of blood T cell repertoires in COVID-19. In the source study's methods: Estimation of nucleated cell counts was performed using reference gene primer amplification. Libraries were prepared by immunoSEQ multiplex PCR; TCRdb keeps only in-frame clonotypes and omits some of them. The V and J calls and clone size come from that table; D and trimming were worked out from the DNA. Seen here are roughly 90,000 clones, approximately 88% observed once, and the top ten hold roughly a third. The clonotype originates from a woman aged 80 or over with active or convalescent COVID-19. Sequencing used peripheral blood.

CDR3 protein: CASSYSRTGDTEAFF. The CDR3, as DNA: TGTGCCAGCAGTTACTCGAGGACAGGGGACACTGAAGCTTTCTTT. This chain uses TRBV6-5 with TRBJ1-1; 9 bases fit TRBD1. The CDR3 has 15 residues. Germline CDR1 and CDR2: MNHEY and SVGAGI. V dropped 0 bases and J dropped 3; count of bases not matched to a gene: 2.